The next 9 T cell receptor beta chains were all read from a single sample in a study of T cell responses to AZD1222 COVID-19 vaccine. The protocol was immunoSEQ multiplex PCR, while the TCRdb copy is restricted to in-frame clones and leaves out a portion. The sample lists nearly 110,000 clones, about 90% seen once, with 4.8% in the top ten. The sample here was peripheral blood, taken 28 days after the second AZD1222 dose. The receptors stem from an adult who received the AZD1222 COVID-19 vaccine.

The genes are TRBV7-2 and TRBJ1-4; D is unresolved. The CDR3 has 13 amino acids. The V end lost 1 base, the J end lost 10 bases, and 10 bases lay between the germline ends. Germline assignment: CDR1 SGHTA and CDR2 FQGNSA. CDR3 protein: CASSLVGSGKLFF. The CDR3 DNA follows: TGTGCCAGCAGCTTAGTTGGAAGTGGAAAACTGTTTTTT.

This sequence joins TRBV4-2 and TRBJ2-2; 10 nucleotides line up with TRBD2. After removal of 6 bases from V and 0 bases from J, the junction contained 7 bases not matched to a gene. The CDR3 totals 17 residues. Germline assignment: CDR1 LGHNA and CDR2 YNFKEQ. CDR3 sequence reads: CASSSSSGGPNTGELFF. CDR3 nucleotides: TGTGCCAGCAGTTCAAGTAGCGGGGGGCCGAACACCGGGGAGCTGTTTTTT.

The rearrangement links TRBV19 to TRBJ2-2; no firm D call. The V end was cut by 1 base, the J end by 5 bases, with 8 bases between. Germline V gene sequence: CDR1 LNHDA, CDR2 SQIVND (reference sequence). CDR3 length equals 14 residues. This chain's CDR3 is CASSIGQPTGELFF. In DNA, the CDR3 is TGTGCCAGTAGTATAGGTCAGCCAACCGGGGAGCTGTTTTTT.

This chain joins TRBV9 and TRBJ1-6; D ambiguous. The CDR3 loop spans 12 amino acids. Looked up from germline, CDR1 is SGDLS and CDR2 is YYNGEE. Trimming took 0 bases from V and 9 from J, leaving 4 bases between them. This CDR3 reads CASSVEFSPLHF. CDR3 sequence (DNA): TGTGCCAGCAGCGTAGAATTTTCACCCCTCCACTTT.

The chain links TRBV6-2 or TRBV6-3 to TRBJ2-7, with a weak D call TRBD1 (5 bases). Between the trimmed V and J ends, which lost 2 bases and 6 bases, there was a span of 17 bases. Germline CDR1 MNHEY, CDR2 SVGEGT. This CDR3 region has 15 residues. Here the CDR3 reads CASSYRQSGLREQYF. CDR3 nucleotides: TGTGCCAGCAGTTACCGCCAGTCAGGGCTACGCGAGCAGTACTTC.

The chain recombines TRBV3-1 (or the pseudogene TRBV3-2) with TRBJ2-7; a weak D match, TRBD1 (6 bases). This CDR3 has 14 amino acids. V was clipped by 1 base and J by 4 bases, with 11 bases between them. Germline V lookup: CDR1 LGHDT, CDR2 YNNKEL (reference sequence). The CDR3 nucleotides are TGTGCCAGCAGCCAAGCTTCCACAGGGTACGAGCAGTACTTC. It codes for CASSQASTGYEQYF.

J is TRBJ2-2 and V is TRBV7-6; weak D call: TRBD1 (5 bases). The germline V gene has CDR1 SGHVS and CDR2 FNYEAQ. Trimming removed 0 bases at V and 7 bases at J, with 12 bases between. The CDR3 is made up of 15 amino acids. The CDR3 region has the DNA TGTGCCAGCAGCTTAGCGGCATGGGGCGGCGGGGAGCTGTTTTTT. Its protein is CASSLAAWGGGELFF.

This chain links TRBV4-1 with TRBJ2-3; 8 bases agree with TRBD2. V was clipped by 0 bases and J by 0 bases; unmatched bases: 8. Germline loops: CDR1 MGHRA, CDR2 YSYEKL. The CDR3 is 18 amino acids. CDR3: CASSQDSGGSTSTDTQYF. DNA for the CDR3: TGCGCCAGCAGCCAAGATTCGGGGGGGTCGACTAGCACAGATACGCAGTATTTT.

J is TRBJ1-3 and V is TRBV7-2; 7 nucleotides agree with TRBD1. The CDR3 has 18 amino acids. V shed 1 base, J shed 0 bases, and the junction held 9 bases outside the gene matches. The germline CDR1 and CDR2 sequences are SGHTA and FQGNSA. This CDR3 is CASSLVGTGDNSGNTIYF. The CDR3 DNA is TGTGCCAGCAGCTTAGTCGGAACAGGGGATAACTCTGGAAACACCATATATTTT.